A single sample gave rise to the 24 T cell receptor beta chains below, sequenced in a study of T cell clonality in common variable immunodeficiency. Repertoires were generated with immunoSEQ multiplex PCR, while TCRdb's copy carries only in-frame clones and drops some. The sample presents 25,000 to 35,000 clones, none singletons. Sequencing was done on a sample of peripheral blood mononuclear cells. The receptors were sampled from a person aged 18-69 years in good health.

The sample holds many counts of this clone. Read data end 3 residues before the CDR3 end; the end is taken from the germline J gene. The chain is built from TRBV20-1 and TRBJ1-2; the D is unclear. Germline-derived CDR1 and CDR2 are DFQATT and SNEGSKA (reference sequence). The length of the CDR3 is 13 residues. V lost 1 base and J lost 5, with 11 bases in between. The CDR3 region is CSARGRQDYGYTF. CDR3 bases read: TGCAGTGCTAGAGGGAGGCAGGATTATGGC.

This clone was seen only a few times. The read terminates 3 residues ahead of where the CDR3 ends, so the germline J gene completes it. This chain links TRBV11-1 with TRBJ1-1, with TRBD1 matching 7 bases. The CDR3 covers 14 residues. CDR1 is SGHAT and CDR2 is FQDESV in the germline V gene (reference sequence). Trimming at V came to 5 bases and at J to 3 bases, leaving 6 bases not matched to a gene. CDR3 DNA, as far as it was read: TGTGCCAGCAGCCCTCGGGACAGATACACTGAA. Encoded protein: CASSPRDRYTE. The CDR3, in full, reads CASSPRDRYTEAFF.

As to this clone: The read comes to an end 3 residues before the CDR3 does, leaving the germline J gene to fill in the end. The gene calls are TRBV2 and TRBJ2-7; TRBD1 might be the D (5 bases). Germline V gene sequence: CDR1 SNHLY, CDR2 FYNNEI. CDR3 length equals 14 residues. The V gene lost 4 bases and the J gene lost 3 bases, with 13 bases spanning the gap. The sequenced CDR3 bases are TGTGCCAGCAGTGCCACAGGTAAAGGCTACGAG. Its translation: CASSATGKGYE. The CDR3 in full is CASSATGKGYEQYF.

This clone was counted many times. Read coverage stops 3 residues before the CDR3 terminus; the germline J gene supplies the remainder. The chain combines TRBV2 with TRBJ1-1, with a tentative D call TRBD1 (5 bases). Germline loops: CDR1 SNHLY, CDR2 FYNNEI. Trimming took off 6 bases at V and 1 base at J, with 9 bases between the two ends. The CDR3 spans 13 residues. CDR3 in amino acids: CASRLTGNTEAFF. The DNA read from the CDR3 is TGTGCCAGCAGACTCACAGGGAACACTGAA. Using reference TRBV2 and TRBJ1-1 for the parts outside the CDR3, the full variable domain is EPEVTQTPSHQVTQMGQEVILRCVPISNHLYFYWYRQILGQKVEFLVSFYNNEISEKSEIFDDQFSVERPDGSNFTLKIRSTKLEDSAMYFCASRLTGNTEAFFGQGTRLTVV.

The sample holds many counts of this clone. Sequencing ends 3 residues short of the CDR3 end; the germline J gene provides the rest. The V call is TRBV6-2 or TRBV6-3, the J call TRBJ2-1; 11 positions match TRBD1. The CDR3 consists of 16 residues. Germline V gives CDR1 MNHEY, CDR2 SVGEGT. Germline trimming cut 6 bases from V and 6 bases from J; bases unmatched to any gene: 10. CDR3 bases read: TGTGCCAGCAGCTGGGCGGGGGACAGGGGGACCAATGAG. Translated, it gives CASSWAGDRGTNE. The whole CDR3 protein is CASSWAGDRGTNEQFF.

This clone was detected many times. The read comes to an end 3 residues before the CDR3 does, leaving the germline J gene to fill in the end. The V gene is TRBV5-1, the J gene TRBJ2-3; 9 positions agree with TRBD1. CDR3 length: 16 residues. The germline gives CDR1 SGHRS, CDR2 YFSETQ. V gave up 0 bases and J gave up 6 bases; unmatched junction bases: 8. The CDR3 loop reads CASSLGGTGSSDTQYF. The DNA read from the CDR3 is TGCGCCAGCAGCTTGGGGGGGACAGGGTCCAGTGATACG.

This clone was recorded a few times. The DNA ends 3 residues before the CDR3 does, and the rest of the CDR3 is filled in from the germline J gene. The V gene is TRBV2, the J gene TRBJ2-3, with 10 bases matching TRBD2. Germline V CDR1 and CDR2: SNHLY, FYNNEI. The CDR3 loop spans 15 amino acids. This CDR3 is CASRPTSGPQETQYF. The sequenced CDR3 bases are TGTGCCAGCAGGCCGACTAGCGGGCCACAAGAGACG.

This clone has at least ten counts. The read ends 3 residues shy of where the CDR3 ends; the end is completed using the germline J gene. This sequence joins TRBV2 and TRBJ1-1; tentatively, D is TRBD1 (6 bases). With 0 bases removed from V and 0 bases from J, the gap between germline ends came to 8 bases. This CDR3 has 15 residues. The germline V gene encodes CDR1 SNHLY and CDR2 FYNNEI. CDR3 DNA, as far as it was read: TGTGCCAGCAGTGAAGCGGGGACATTGAACACTGAA. The encoded protein is CASSEAGTLNTE. The whole CDR3 is CASSEAGTLNTEAFF.

In its sample, this clone was seen many times. With the read ending 3 residues before the CDR3 end, the germline J gene is used to fill in that end. This chain uses TRBV12-3 or TRBV12-4 with TRBJ2-3, with 9 nucleotides matching TRBD1. The CDR3 is 15 amino acids. V was pared by 6 bases and J by 4 bases, with 8 bases of the junction left unmatched. The CDR3 spells CASSKDRGEADTQYF. CDR3 DNA (partial): TGTGCCAGCAGCAAGGACAGGGGAGAGGCAGATACG.

This clone came up many times. The DNA ends 3 residues before the CDR3 does, and the rest of the CDR3 is filled in from the germline J gene. The chain employs TRBV20-1 and TRBJ2-2; D might be TRBD2 (5 bases). The CDR3 contains 14 residues. Germline CDR1 DFQATT, CDR2 SNEGSKA (reference sequence). Trimming took off 5 bases at V and 4 bases at J, with 14 bases between the two ends. The covered CDR3 bases are TGCAGTGCTTCACCCCTCACTAGCACCGGGGAG. Translation: CSASPLTSTGE. The entire CDR3 protein is CSASPLTSTGELFF.

This clone was seen repeatedly, ten times or more. The CDR3 end falls 3 residues outside the read, so it is completed with the germline J gene. This chain joins TRBV18 and TRBJ2-5; D gene uncertain. Trimming took off 2 bases at V and 3 bases at J, with 7 bases between the two ends. The V gene's germline CDR1 is KGHSH and CDR2 LQKENI. The CDR3 is made up of 13 amino acids. The CDR3 spells CASSPGQEETQYF. The covered CDR3 bases are TGTGCCAGCTCACCAGGGCAGGAAGAGACC.

This clone has at least ten counts. CDR3 DNA, as far as it was read: TGCGCCAGCAGCGCGGGGGTTGTTAGTGCTAATGAAAAA. This translates into CASSAGVVSANEK. The whole CDR3 sequence reads CASSAGVVSANEKLFF. This chain joins TRBV5-1 and TRBJ1-4; D possibly corresponds to TRBD1 (5 bases). The read terminates 3 residues ahead of where the CDR3 ends, so the germline J gene completes it. The CDR3 contains 16 residues. The germline V and J ends were trimmed by 4 bases and 3 bases, with 16 bases remaining between them. Germline lookup yields CDR1 SGHRS and CDR2 YFSETQ. Filled out from reference TRBV5-1 and TRBJ1-4, the complete variable domain reads KAGVTQTPRYLIKTRGQQVTLSCSPISGHRSVSWYQQTPGQGLQFLFEYFSETQRNKGNFPGRFSGRQFSNSRSEMNVSTLELGDSALYLCASSAGVVSANEKLFFGSGTQLSVL.

This clone appeared many times. Read sequence stops 3 residues before the CDR3 end, and the germline J gene provides the missing end. The rearrangement links TRBV7-3 to TRBJ2-3; tentative D call: TRBD1 (6 bases). The CDR3 length is 15 residues. CDR1 and CDR2 (germline): SGHTA, FQGTGA. V shed 5 bases and J shed 3 bases, with 15 bases lying between them. CDR3 bases read: TGTGCCAGCAGCCTCTCTTTGGGGGCAACAGATACG. Translation gives CASSLSLGATDT. The entire CDR3 protein is CASSLSLGATDTQYF.

The sample holds a few counts of this clone. The read ends 3 residues before the CDR3 terminus; that terminus is restored from the germline J gene. V usage is TRBV7-9 and J usage is TRBJ1-2, with D perhaps TRBD1 (5 bases). V was clipped by 5 bases and J by 7 bases, with 14 bases between them. This CDR3 is built from 13 residues. Germline-derived CDR1 and CDR2 are SEHNR and FQNEAQ (reference sequence). The part of the CDR3 DNA that was read is TGTGCCAGCAGCAGAGGGACTGACGCTGGC. Its translation: CASSRGTDAG. The whole CDR3 protein is CASSRGTDAGYTF.

This clone was counted many times. The CDR3 extends 3 residues past the end of the read, so its final part is completed from the germline J gene. The V gene is TRBV29-1, the J gene TRBJ2-5, with D maybe TRBD1 (6 bases). The ends were cut back, 7 bases at V and 1 base at J, with 13 bases in the middle. Per germline, CDR1 SQVTM and CDR2 ANQGSEA. The CDR3 runs to 13 residues. The CDR3 is CSGGQRFQETQYF. The sequenced CDR3 bases are TGCAGCGGCGGACAGAGATTCCAAGAGACC.

This clone was seen at least ten times. The read gets to within 3 residues of the CDR3 end, and the germline J gene fills in the rest. The chain joins TRBV5-1 to TRBJ1-1, with D possibly matching TRBD1 (5 bases). The V and J ends lost 6 bases and 0 bases respectively, with 18 bases between them. Germline-derived CDR1 and CDR2 are SGHRS and YFSETQ. This CDR3 spans 16 amino acids. CDR3 region: CASMPYGGNMNTEAFF. The covered CDR3 bases are TGCGCCAGCATGCCGTATGGGGGGAACATGAACACTGAA. Variable domain in full (rest from reference TRBV5-1 and TRBJ1-1): KAGVTQTPRYLIKTRGQQVTLSCSPISGHRSVSWYQQTPGQGLQFLFEYFSETQRNKGNFPGRFSGRQFSNSRSEMNVSTLELGDSALYLCASMPYGGNMNTEAFFGQGTRLTVV.

This clone appeared many times. The observed sequence ends 3 residues before the CDR3 terminus, with the missing tail filled in from the germline J gene. V usage is TRBV29-1 and J usage is TRBJ2-3; 10 bases are a match to TRBD1. CDR3 length: 15 residues. In germline, CDR1 is SQVTM, CDR2 ANQGSEA. After removal of 4 bases from V and 0 bases from J, the junction contained 4 bases not matched to a gene. Here the CDR3 reads CSVAGTGDSTDTQYF. The covered CDR3 bases are TGCAGCGTTGCAGGGACAGGGGATAGCACAGATACG.

This clone was seen a handful of times. Sequencing ends 3 residues short of the CDR3 end; the germline J gene provides the rest. The chain is built from TRBV7-8 and TRBJ2-2; D is perhaps TRBD2 (6 bases). The CDR3 consists of 16 residues. With 5 bases removed from V and 5 bases from J, the gap between germline ends came to 18 bases. CDR1 and CDR2 from the germline V gene are SGHVS and FQNEAQ. The covered CDR3 bases are TGTGCCAGCAGCAGGGACTCTCGACTAAATACCGGGGAG. This codes for CASSRDSRLNTGE. The CDR3 reads in full as CASSRDSRLNTGELFF.

This clone appeared many times. Sequencing ends 3 residues short of the CDR3 end; the germline J gene provides the rest. The chain links TRBV12-3 or TRBV12-4 to TRBJ2-2; no clear D gene. The CDR3 spans 13 residues. V lost 3 bases and J 5 bases, leaving 7 bases between the germline ends. The CDR3 loop is CASSFSGTGELFF. CDR3 DNA, as far as it was read: TGTGCCAGCAGTTTTTCCGGTACCGGGGAG.

This clone was observed many times. The read ends 3 residues before the CDR3 terminus; that terminus is restored from the germline J gene. The chain employs TRBV2 and TRBJ1-1; D uncertain. The CDR3 is made up of 13 amino acids. Germline values: CDR1 SNHLY, CDR2 FYNNEI. The CDR3 sequence is CASSGSWAGEAFF. Partial CDR3 DNA: TGTGCCAGCAGTGGATCTTGGGCAGGAGAA.

At least ten counts were recorded for this clone. The read is 3 residues too short to cover the CDR3 end, so that end is filled in from the germline J gene. This sequence joins TRBV5-1 and TRBJ2-2; 8 bases are a match to TRBD1. The germline V gene has CDR1 SGHRS and CDR2 YFSETQ. The V gene end was trimmed by 0 bases and the J gene end by 5 bases; junction bases not matched to a gene: 0. The CDR3 runs to 14 residues. Incomplete CDR3 DNA: TGCGCCAGCAGCTTGGGACAGGGGACCGGGGAG. This codes for CASSLGQGTGE. The whole CDR3 sequence is CASSLGQGTGELFF.

This clone was detected many times. The CDR3 end falls 3 residues outside the read, so it is completed with the germline J gene. The chain carries TRBV5-6 and TRBJ2-7; no clear D gene. The V gene lost 0 bases and the J gene lost 0 bases, with 10 bases spanning the gap. The CDR3 consists of 15 residues. Germline lookup yields CDR1 SGHDT and CDR2 YYEEEE. CDR3 in amino acids: CASSLGRKSSYEQYF. The CDR3 bases that were read are TGTGCCAGCAGCTTGGGGCGGAAAAGCTCCTACGAG. Full variable domain (outside the CDR3, taken from reference TRBV5-6 and TRBJ2-7): DAGVTQSPTHLIKTRGQQVTLRCSPKSGHDTVSWYQQALGQGPQFIFQYYEEEERQRGNFPDRFSGHQFPNYSSELNVNALLLGDSALYLCASSLGRKSSYEQYFGPGTRLTVT.

This clone was found many times. The read ends 3 residues before the CDR3 terminus; that terminus is restored from the germline J gene. The chain links TRBV10-3 to TRBJ1-1, with no clear D. Germline assignment: CDR1 ENHRY and CDR2 SYGVKD. The V end was cut by 0 bases, the J end by 1 base, with 9 bases between. This CDR3 contains 15 residues. The sequenced part of the CDR3 DNA is TGTGCCATCAGTGAGTCGCCGGGTTGGAACACTGAA. Translating gives CAISESPGWNTE. The entire CDR3 sequence reads CAISESPGWNTEAFF.

This chain's CDR3 is CAWSGGEGASTDTQYF. CDR3 bases read: TGTGCCTGGAGTGGGGGGGAGGGGGCTAGCACAGATACG. V is TRBV30 and J is TRBJ2-3; D may match TRBD1 or TRBD2 (7 bases each). The read ends 3 residues shy of where the CDR3 ends; the end is completed using the germline J gene. There are 16 residues in the CDR3. Germline assignment: CDR1 GTSNPN and CDR2 SVGIG (reference sequence). V shed 1 base and J shed 0 bases, with 14 bases lying between them.